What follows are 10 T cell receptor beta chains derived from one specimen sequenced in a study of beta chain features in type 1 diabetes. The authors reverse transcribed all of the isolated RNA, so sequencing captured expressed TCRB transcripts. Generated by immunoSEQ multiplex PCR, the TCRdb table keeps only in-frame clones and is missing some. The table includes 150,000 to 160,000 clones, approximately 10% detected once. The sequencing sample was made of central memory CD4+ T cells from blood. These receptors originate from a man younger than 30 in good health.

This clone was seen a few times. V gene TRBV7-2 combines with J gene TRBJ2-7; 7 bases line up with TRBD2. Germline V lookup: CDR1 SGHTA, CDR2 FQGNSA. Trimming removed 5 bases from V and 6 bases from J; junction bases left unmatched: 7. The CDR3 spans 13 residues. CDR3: CASSVLRGVEQYF. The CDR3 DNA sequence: TGTGCCAGCAGCGTCCTTCGGGGGGTCGAGCAGTACTTC.

This chain's CDR3 is CASSEGAGVTQYF. CDR3 bases: TGTGCCAGCAGTGAAGGGGCGGGAGTTACGCAGTATTTT. V is TRBV6-4 and J is TRBJ2-3, with TRBD2 identical over 7 bases. This CDR3 comprises 13 residues. J lost 8 bases, V lost 3 bases, and 5 bases had no gene match. Germline loops: CDR1 MRHNA, CDR2 SNTAGT.

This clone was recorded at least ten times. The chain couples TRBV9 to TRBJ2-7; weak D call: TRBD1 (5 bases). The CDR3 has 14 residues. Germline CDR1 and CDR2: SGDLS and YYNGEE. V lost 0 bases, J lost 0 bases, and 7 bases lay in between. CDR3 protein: CASSVGTNSYEQYF. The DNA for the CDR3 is TGTGCCAGCAGCGTAGGGACAAACTCCTACGAGCAGTACTTC.

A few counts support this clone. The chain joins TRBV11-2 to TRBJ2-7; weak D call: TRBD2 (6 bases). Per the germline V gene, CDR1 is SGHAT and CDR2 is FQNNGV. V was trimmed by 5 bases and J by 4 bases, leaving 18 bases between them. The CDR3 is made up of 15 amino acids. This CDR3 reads CASSPDREIGYEQYF. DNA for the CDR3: TGTGCCAGCAGCCCCGATCGGGAGATAGGGTACGAGCAGTACTTC.

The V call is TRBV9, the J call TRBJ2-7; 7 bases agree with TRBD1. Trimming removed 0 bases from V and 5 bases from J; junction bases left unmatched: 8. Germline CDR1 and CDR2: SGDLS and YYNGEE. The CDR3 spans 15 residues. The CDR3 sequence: CASSVAPTGSHEQYF. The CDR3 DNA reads TGTGCCAGCAGCGTAGCCCCGACAGGGAGCCACGAGCAGTACTTC.

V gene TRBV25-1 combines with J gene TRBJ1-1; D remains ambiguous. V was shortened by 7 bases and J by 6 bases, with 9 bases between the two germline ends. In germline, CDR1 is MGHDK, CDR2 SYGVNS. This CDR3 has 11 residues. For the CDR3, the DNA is TGTGCCAGCATACGCGGGTCTGAAGCTTTCTTT. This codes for CASIRGSEAFF. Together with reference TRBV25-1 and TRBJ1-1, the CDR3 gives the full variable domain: EADIYQTPRYLVIGTGKKITLECSQTMGHDKMYWYQQDPGMELHLIHYSYGVNSTEKGDLSSESTVSRIRTEHFPLTLESARPSHTSQYLCASIRGSEAFFGQGTRLTVV.

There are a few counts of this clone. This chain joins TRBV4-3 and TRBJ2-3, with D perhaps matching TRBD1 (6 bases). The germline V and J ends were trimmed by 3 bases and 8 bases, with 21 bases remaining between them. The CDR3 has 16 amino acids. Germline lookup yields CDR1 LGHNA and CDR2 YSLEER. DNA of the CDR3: TGCGCCAGCAGCCAGGCCCGACAGGCTATTCGAGGTACGCAGTATTTT. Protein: CASSQARQAIRGTQYF.

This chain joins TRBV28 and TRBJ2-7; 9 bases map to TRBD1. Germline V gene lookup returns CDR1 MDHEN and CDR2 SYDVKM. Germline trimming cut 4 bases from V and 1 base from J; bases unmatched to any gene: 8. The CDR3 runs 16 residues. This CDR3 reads CASSSPGQGLSYEQYF. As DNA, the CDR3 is TGTGCCAGCAGTTCGCCGGGACAGGGTCTATCCTACGAGCAGTACTTC.

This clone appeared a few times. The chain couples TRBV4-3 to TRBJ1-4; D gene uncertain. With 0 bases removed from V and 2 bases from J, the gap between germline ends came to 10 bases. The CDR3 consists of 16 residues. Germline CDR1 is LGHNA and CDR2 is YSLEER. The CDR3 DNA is TGCGCCAGCAGCCAAGATCTGACGGTGACTAATGAAAAACTGTTTTTT. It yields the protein CASSQDLTVTNEKLFF.

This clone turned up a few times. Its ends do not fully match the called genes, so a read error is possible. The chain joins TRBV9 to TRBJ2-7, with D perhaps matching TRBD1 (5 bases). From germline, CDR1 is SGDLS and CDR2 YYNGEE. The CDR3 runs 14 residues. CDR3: CASSPHWGPYEQYF. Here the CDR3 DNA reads TGTGCCAGCAGCCCTCATTGGGGCCCCTATGAGCAGTACTTC.